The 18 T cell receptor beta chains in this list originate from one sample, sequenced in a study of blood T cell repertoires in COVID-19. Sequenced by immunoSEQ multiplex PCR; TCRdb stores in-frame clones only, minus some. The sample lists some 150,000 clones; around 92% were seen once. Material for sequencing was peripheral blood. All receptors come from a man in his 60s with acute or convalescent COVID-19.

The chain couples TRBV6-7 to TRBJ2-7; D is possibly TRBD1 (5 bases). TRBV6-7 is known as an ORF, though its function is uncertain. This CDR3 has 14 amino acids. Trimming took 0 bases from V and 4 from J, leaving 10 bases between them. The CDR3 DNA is TGTGCCAGCAGTTACTCGTACAGGAAATACGAGCAGTACTTC. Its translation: CASSYSYRKYEQYF.

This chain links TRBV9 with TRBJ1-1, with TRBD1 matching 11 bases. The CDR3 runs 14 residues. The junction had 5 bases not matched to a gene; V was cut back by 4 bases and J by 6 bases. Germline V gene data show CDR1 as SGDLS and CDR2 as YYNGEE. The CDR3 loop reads CASSRQDRGPEAFF. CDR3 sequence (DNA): TGTGCCAGCAGCCGGCAGGACAGGGGGCCTGAAGCTTTCTTT. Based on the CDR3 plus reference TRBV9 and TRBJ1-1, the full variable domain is DSGVTQTPKHLITATGQRVTLRCSPRSGDLSVYWYQQSLDQGLQFLIQYYNGEERAKGNILERFSAQQFPDLHSELNLSSLELGDSALYFCASSRQDRGPEAFFGQGTRLTVV.

The CDR3 region has the DNA TGTGCCAGCTCGGCCTCAGGGCTCACTGAAGCTTTCTTT. It specifies CASSASGLTEAFF. J is TRBJ1-1 and V is TRBV6-5; a possible D gene is TRBD1 (5 bases). Trimming removed 8 bases from V and 4 bases from J, with 14 bases in between. This CDR3 has 13 amino acids. The V gene's germline CDR1 is MNHEY and CDR2 SVGAGI.

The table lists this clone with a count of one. CDR3 loop: CASSRKNNEQYF. In DNA form, the CDR3 reads TGTGCCAGCAGCCGTAAGAACAACGAGCAGTACTTC. V gene TRBV7-9 combines with J gene TRBJ2-7; no definite D call. Trimming left V 5 bases short and J 5 bases short, with 10 bases between. The CDR3 sequence is 12 residues long. Germline V CDR1 and CDR2: SEHNR, FQNEAQ (reference sequence).

CDR3 in amino acids: CASSQRTGVIGRDNYGYTF. The CDR3 DNA sequence: TGCGCCAGCAGCCAGCGAACAGGCGTAATAGGAAGGGATAACTATGGCTACACCTTC. The rearrangement joins TRBV4-1 to TRBJ1-2, with D perhaps matching TRBD1 (5 bases). The CDR3 is 19 amino acids. Germline lookup yields CDR1 MGHRA and CDR2 YSYEKL. Between the trimmed V and J ends, which lost 3 bases and 1 base, there was a span of 24 bases.

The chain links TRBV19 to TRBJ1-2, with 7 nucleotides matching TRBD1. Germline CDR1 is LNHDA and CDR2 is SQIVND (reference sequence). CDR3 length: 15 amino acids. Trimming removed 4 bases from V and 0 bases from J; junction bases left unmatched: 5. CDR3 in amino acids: CASSTFGQANYGYTF. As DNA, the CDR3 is TGTGCCAGTAGTACCTTCGGACAGGCTAACTATGGCTACACCTTC.

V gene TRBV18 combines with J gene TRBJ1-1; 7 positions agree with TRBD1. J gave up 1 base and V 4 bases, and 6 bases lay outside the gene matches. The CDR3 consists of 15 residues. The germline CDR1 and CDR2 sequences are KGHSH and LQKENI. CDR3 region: CASSRLGQKNTEAFF. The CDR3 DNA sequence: TGTGCCAGCTCACGATTGGGACAGAAGAACACTGAAGCTTTCTTT. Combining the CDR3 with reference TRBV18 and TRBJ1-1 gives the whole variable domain NAGVMQNPRHLVRRRGQEARLRCSPMKGHSHVYWYRQLPEEGLKFMVYLQKENIIDESGMPKERFSAEFPKEGPSILRIQQVVRGDSAAYFCASSRLGQKNTEAFFGQGTRLTVV.

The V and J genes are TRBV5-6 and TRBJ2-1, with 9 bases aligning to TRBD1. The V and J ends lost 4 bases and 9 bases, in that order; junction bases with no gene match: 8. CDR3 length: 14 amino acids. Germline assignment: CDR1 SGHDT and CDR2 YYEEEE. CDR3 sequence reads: CASSRTGDWSEQFF. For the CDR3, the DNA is TGTGCCAGCAGCCGGACAGGGGATTGGAGTGAGCAGTTCTTC.

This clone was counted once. CDR3 coding DNA: TGCGCCAGCAGCCGGGAGGGCTCACCCCTCCACTTT. The encoded protein is CASSREGSPLHF. This chain connects TRBV4-3 to TRBJ1-6; D is unclear. V shed 4 bases and J shed 10 bases, with 8 bases lying between them. Germline values: CDR1 LGHNA, CDR2 YSLEER. This CDR3 has 12 amino acids.

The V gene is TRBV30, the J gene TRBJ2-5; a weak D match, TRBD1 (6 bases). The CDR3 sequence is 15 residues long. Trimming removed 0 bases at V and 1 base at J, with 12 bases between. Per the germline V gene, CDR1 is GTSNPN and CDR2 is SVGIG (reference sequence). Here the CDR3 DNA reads TGTGCCTGGAGTGTAGGACAGCCGATCCAAGAGACCCAGTACTTC. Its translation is CAWSVGQPIQETQYF.

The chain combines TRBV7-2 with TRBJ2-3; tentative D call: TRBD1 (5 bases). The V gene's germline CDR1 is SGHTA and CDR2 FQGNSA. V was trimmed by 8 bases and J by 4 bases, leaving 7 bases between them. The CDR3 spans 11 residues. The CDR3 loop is CASLGADTQYF. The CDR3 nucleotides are TGTGCCAGCCTAGGGGCAGATACGCAGTATTTT.

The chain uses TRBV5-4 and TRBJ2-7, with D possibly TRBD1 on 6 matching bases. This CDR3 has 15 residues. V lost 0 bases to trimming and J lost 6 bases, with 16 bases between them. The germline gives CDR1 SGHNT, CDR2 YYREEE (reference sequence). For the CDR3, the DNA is TGTGCCAGCAGCTTGGCCAATAGGGGGAGAGGCGAGCAGTACTTC. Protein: CASSLANRGRGEQYF.

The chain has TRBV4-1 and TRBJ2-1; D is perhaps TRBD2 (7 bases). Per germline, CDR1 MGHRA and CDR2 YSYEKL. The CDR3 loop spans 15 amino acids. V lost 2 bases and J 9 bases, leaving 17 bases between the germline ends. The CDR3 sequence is CASSQTGGGPGEQFF. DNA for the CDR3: TGCGCCAGCAGCCAAACCGGCGGGGGCCCGGGTGAGCAGTTCTTC.

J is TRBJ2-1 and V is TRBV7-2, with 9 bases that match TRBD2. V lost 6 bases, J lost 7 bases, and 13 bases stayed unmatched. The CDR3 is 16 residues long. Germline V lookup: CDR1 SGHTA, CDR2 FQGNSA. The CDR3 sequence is CASSPGQGLAKNEQFF. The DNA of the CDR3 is TGTGCCAGCAGTCCAGGGCAGGGACTAGCAAAAAATGAGCAGTTCTTC.

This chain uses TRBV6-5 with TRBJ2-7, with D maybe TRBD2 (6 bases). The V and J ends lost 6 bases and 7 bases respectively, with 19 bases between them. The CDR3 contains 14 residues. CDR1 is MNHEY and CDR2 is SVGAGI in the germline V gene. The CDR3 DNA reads TGTGCCAGCAGCCCCTCCACCAGGGCGGGAGAGCAGTACTTC. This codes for CASSPSTRAGEQYF.

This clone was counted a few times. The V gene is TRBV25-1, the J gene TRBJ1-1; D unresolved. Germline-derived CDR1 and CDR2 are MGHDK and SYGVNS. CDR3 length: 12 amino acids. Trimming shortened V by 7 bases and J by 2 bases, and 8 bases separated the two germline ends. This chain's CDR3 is CASMAGNTEAFF. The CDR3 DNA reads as TGTGCCAGCATGGCGGGAAACACTGAAGCTTTCTTT. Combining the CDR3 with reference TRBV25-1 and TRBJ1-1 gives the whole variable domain EADIYQTPRYLVIGTGKKITLECSQTMGHDKMYWYQQDPGMELHLIHYSYGVNSTEKGDLSSESTVSRIRTEHFPLTLESARPSHTSQYLCASMAGNTEAFFGQGTRLTVV.

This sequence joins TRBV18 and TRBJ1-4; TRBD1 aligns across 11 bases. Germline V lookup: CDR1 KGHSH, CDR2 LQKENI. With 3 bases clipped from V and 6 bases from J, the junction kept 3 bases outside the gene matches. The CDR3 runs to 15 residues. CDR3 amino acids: CASSPVDRGHEKLFF. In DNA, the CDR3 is TGTGCCAGCTCACCCGTGGACAGGGGGCATGAAAAACTGTTTTTT.

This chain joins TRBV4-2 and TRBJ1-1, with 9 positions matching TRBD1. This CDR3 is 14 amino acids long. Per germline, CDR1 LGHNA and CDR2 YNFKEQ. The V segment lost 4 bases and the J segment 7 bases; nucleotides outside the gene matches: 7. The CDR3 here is CASSPTGTGYEAFF. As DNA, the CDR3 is TGTGCCAGCAGCCCTACCGGGACAGGGTATGAAGCTTTCTTT.